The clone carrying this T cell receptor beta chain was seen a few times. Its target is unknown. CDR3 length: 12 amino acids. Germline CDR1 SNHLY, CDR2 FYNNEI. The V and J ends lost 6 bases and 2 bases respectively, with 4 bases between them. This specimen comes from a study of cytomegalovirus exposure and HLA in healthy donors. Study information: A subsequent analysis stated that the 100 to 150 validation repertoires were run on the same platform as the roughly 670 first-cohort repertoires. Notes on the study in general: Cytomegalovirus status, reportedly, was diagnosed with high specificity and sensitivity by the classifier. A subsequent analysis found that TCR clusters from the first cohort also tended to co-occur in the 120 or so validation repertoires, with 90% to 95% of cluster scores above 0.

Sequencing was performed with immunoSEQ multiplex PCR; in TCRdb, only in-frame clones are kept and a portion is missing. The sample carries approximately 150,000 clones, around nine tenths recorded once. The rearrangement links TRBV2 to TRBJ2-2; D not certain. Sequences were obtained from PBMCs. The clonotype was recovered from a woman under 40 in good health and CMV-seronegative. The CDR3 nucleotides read TGTGCCAGCAGACACAACACCGGGGAGCTGTTTTTT. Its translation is CASRHNTGELFF. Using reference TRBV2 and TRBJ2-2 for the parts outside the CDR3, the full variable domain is EPEVTQTPSHQVTQMGQEVILRCVPISNHLYFYWYRQILGQKVEFLVSFYNNEISEKSEIFDDQFSVERPDGSNFTLKIRSTKLEDSAMYFCASRHNTGELFFGEGSRLTVL.